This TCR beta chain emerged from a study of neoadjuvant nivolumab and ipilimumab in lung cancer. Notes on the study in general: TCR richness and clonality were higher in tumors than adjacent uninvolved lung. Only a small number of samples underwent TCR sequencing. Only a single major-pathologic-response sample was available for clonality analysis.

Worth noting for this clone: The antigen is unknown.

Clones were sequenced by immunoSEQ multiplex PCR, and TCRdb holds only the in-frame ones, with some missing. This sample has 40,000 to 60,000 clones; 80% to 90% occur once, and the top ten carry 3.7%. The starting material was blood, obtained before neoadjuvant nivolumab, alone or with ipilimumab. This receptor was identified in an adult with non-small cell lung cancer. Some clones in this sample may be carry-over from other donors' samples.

CDR3 sequence: CASRPGQKNTEAFF. The DNA for the CDR3 is TGTGCCAGCAGACCGGGACAGAAGAACACTGAAGCTTTCTTT. The chain combines TRBV7-9 with TRBJ1-1, with 7 bases lining up with TRBD1. Germline V gene lookup returns CDR1 SEHNR and CDR2 FQNEAQ (reference sequence). The CDR3 is 14 residues long. V shed 6 bases, J shed 1 base, and the junction held 5 bases outside the gene matches.